Listed below are T cell receptor beta chains from one sample, sequenced in a study of T cell changes during pregnancy in multiple sclerosis. Measured with immunoSEQ multiplex PCR; TCRdb has only the in-frame clones, and not every one. The table lists some 33,000 clones, nearly 90% of them singletons, with around 10% in the top ten. Specimen: CD8+ T cells from peripheral blood mononuclear cells, collected in the third trimester of pregnancy. These receptors all stem from a female donor with multiple sclerosis, enrolled in a pregnancy study. CDR3s include the opening cysteine and the closing phenylalanine or tryptophan. D genes are given only for firm matches. Not all rows give a size; the values are once, few, many and, for expanded clones, a class.

d_gene | abundance | j_gene | v_gene | CDR3nt | CDR3aa
TRBD1 | few | TRBJ1-2 | TRBV2 | TGTGCCAGCGTCTTCCCGGGACAGGGCCGCTATGGCTACACCTTC | CASVFPGQGRYGYTF
. | . | TRBJ2-7 | TRBV6-5 | TGTGCCAGCAGCCACACCGGGACAGCTGCGGGGCAGCAGTACTTC | CASSHTGTAAGQQYF
TRBD1 | . | TRBJ1-1 | TRBV15 | TGTGCCACCAGCAGTGGAGGAAGGGGGCGGCGTACTGAAGCTTTCTTT | CATSSGGRGRRTEAFF
TRBD2 | . | TRBJ2-5 | TRBV5-1 | TGCGCCAGCAGCTTGAAGGCCCCCGGAACGGGGGGGCCGAACCAAGAGACCCAGTACTTC | CASSLKAPGTGGPNQETQYF
. | . | TRBJ1-1 | TRBV10-2 | TGCGCCAGCAGTCCAGGCACTGAAGCTTTCTTT | CASSPGTEAFF
. | few | TRBJ1-4 | TRBV30 | TGTGCCTGGAGTGGACTCTCAACTAATGAAAAACTGTTTTTT | CAWSGLSTNEKLFF
TRBD1 | . | TRBJ1-1 | TRBV27 | TGTGCCAGCAGCCCGGGACAGGTGAACACTGAAGCTTTCTTT | CASSPGQVNTEAFF
TRBD2 | . | TRBJ2-1 | TRBV27 | TGTGCCAGCAGTTCATGGAGCGGGAGGTCCTACAATGAGCAGTTCTTC | CASSSWSGRSYNEQFF
. | . | TRBJ1-1 | TRBV9 | TGTGCCAGCAGCGTAGGCGGGGAAACTGAAGCTTTCTTT | CASSVGGETEAFF
. | . | TRBJ2-5 | TRBV6-1 | TGTGCCAGCGGGAGGGGGCAAGAGACCCAGTACTTC | CASGRGQETQYF
. | . | TRBJ2-3 | TRBV2 | TGTGCCAGCAGTGATGGGGGGAGAGGCACAGATACGCAGTATTTT | CASSDGGRGTDTQYF
TRBD1 | once | TRBJ2-1 | TRBV7-3 | TGTGCCAGCAGCCGACAGGGCTTTCCATACAATGAGCAGTTCTTC | CASSRQGFPYNEQFF
TRBD1 | few | TRBJ2-2 | TRBV27 | TGTGCCAGCACCGGACAGGGATCCACCGGGGAGCTGTTTTTT | CASTGQGSTGELFF
. | . | TRBJ2-7 | TRBV5-4 | TGTGCCAGCAGCTTCGACTACCCCGGCGAGCAGTACTTC | CASSFDYPGEQYF
. | . | TRBJ2-7 | TRBV27 | TGTGCCAGCAGTCCGACACTGTCCTACGAGCAGTACTTC | CASSPTLSYEQYF
TRBD1 | . | TRBJ2-5 | TRBV7-6 | TGTGCCAGCAGCTCACGGCGCGATCCGGGACAGGAACTAGAGACCCAGTACTTC | CASSSRRDPGQELETQYF
. | . | TRBJ1-5 | TRBV15 | TGTGCCACCAGCAGAGCAGGGGCCCGACAGGATTCCTTCAATCAGCCCCAGCATTTT | CATSRAGARQDSFNQPQHF
. | . | TRBJ2-7 | TRBV28 | TGTGCCAGCAGTTTGTCTTCCTACGAGCAGTACTTC | CASSLSSYEQYF
. | few | TRBJ1-1 | TRBV5-1 | TGCGCCAGCAGCTTGGGAGGTAGTCCTGAAGCTTTCTTT | CASSLGGSPEAFF
TRBD2 | . | TRBJ2-5 | TRBV7-9 | TGTGCCAGCAGCTTAGCGATGGGAGGACTAGCGGGGAGAGAGACCCAGTACTTC | CASSLAMGGLAGRETQYF
TRBD1 | . | TRBJ1-2 | TRBV5-1 | TGCGCCAGCAGCTTGATGGACAGGGACGGCTACACCTTC | CASSLMDRDGYTF
. | . | TRBJ2-1 | TRBV5-4 | TGTGCCAGCAGCTTAGCGGGCAGCGCCTACAATGAGCAGTTCTTC | CASSLAGSAYNEQFF
. | few | TRBJ1-5 | TRBV2 | TGTGCCAGCAGTGAGAGCGGCTTGGGGAATCAGCCCCAGCATTTT | CASSESGLGNQPQHF
. | . | TRBJ2-3 | TRBV25-1 | TGTGCCAGTGGACTCCTAGATAGGGATACGCAGTATTTT | CASGLLDRDTQYF
TRBD1 | . | TRBJ2-3 | TRBV19 | TGTGCCAGTAGTATAGAGGGGACAGGGGGCGCAGCAGATACGCAGTATTTT | CASSIEGTGGAADTQYF
. | . | TRBJ1-1 | TRBV5-6 | TGTGCCAGCAGCTTGGCCCCAACAGGGAAGAACACTGAAGCTTTCTTT | CASSLAPTGKNTEAFF
TRBD1 | . | TRBJ1-3 | TRBV2 | TGTGCCAGCGGGGACAGCGTGGGTTCTTATGGAAACACCATATATTTT | CASGDSVGSYGNTIYF
. | . | TRBJ2-1 | TRBV27 | TGTGCCAACTCCCCCCCAACGGGGGTAACAATAAATGAGCAGTTCTTC | CANSPPTGVTINEQFF
TRBD2 | . | TRBJ2-6 | TRBV7-8 | TGTGCCAGCAGCTGGGGGACTAGCGGGATAAGTGGGGCCAACGTCCTGACTTTC | CASSWGTSGISGANVLTF
TRBD1 | . | TRBJ2-7 | TRBV9 | TGTGCCAGCAGCCCCGGACAGGGGGCAGGGTACGAGCAGTACTTC | CASSPGQGAGYEQYF
. | . | TRBJ2-7 | TRBV11-2 | TGTGCCAGCAGCTTAGCGGCGGGCCTTTCCTACGAGCAGTACTTC | CASSLAAGLSYEQYF
. | . | TRBJ1-2 | TRBV28 | TGTGCCAGCAGTGGGGGCAGGGCGGGGGGCTATGGCTACACCTTC | CASSGGRAGGYGYTF
. | . | TRBJ1-2 | TRBV29-1 | TGCAGCGTCCGACAGGAGTTTACTAACTATGGCTACACCTTC | CSVRQEFTNYGYTF
TRBD2 | . | TRBJ2-7 | TRBV4-1 | TGCGCCAGCAGCCACAAGGGAGGGGTTTCGCTCTACGAGCAGTACTTC | CASSHKGGVSLYEQYF
. | . | TRBJ2-3 | TRBV9 | TGTGCCAGCAGCGGAGGGGGGAGGGGAGCAGATACGCAGTATTTT | CASSGGGRGADTQYF
TRBD1 | . | TRBJ1-2 | TRBV19 | TGTGCCAGTCGACAGGGGGCAGGTGGCTACACCTTC | CASRQGAGGYTF
. | . | TRBJ2-7 | TRBV30 | TGTGCCTGGAGTGGGGTGGGGAAAGGGGGCTACGAGCAGTACTTC | CAWSGVGKGGYEQYF